This TCR beta chain was sequenced in a study of shared clonotypes between healthy human individuals. Profiling relied on immunoSEQ multiplex PCR, and the TCRdb table lists in-frame clones only, not all of them. The sample lists 330,000 or so clones, 74% occurring once. The V and J ends lost 2 bases and 0 bases respectively, with 11 bases between them. CDR1 is SGHTA and CDR2 is FQGNSA in the germline V gene. CDR3 length: 15 residues. The sample taken for sequencing was memory CD4+ T cells sorted from blood. Subset in this sample: CD45RA-negative fraction. The sequence was collected from a man aged 30-40 years in good health. This chain uses TRBV7-2 with TRBJ2-7; the D is unclear. The CDR3 sequence is CASSLSLLSSYEQYF. The CDR3, as DNA: TGTGCCAGCAGCTTATCTCTATTAAGCTCCTACGAGCAGTACTTC.